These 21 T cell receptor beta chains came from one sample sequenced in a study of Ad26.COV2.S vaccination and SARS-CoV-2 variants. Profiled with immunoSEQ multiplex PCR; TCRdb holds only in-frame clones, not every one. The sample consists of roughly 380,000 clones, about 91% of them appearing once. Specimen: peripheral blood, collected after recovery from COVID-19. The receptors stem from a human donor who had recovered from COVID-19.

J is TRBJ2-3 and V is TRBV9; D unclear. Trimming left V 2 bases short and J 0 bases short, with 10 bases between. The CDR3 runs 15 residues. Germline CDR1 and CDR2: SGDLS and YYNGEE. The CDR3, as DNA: TGTGCCAGCAGCGTGACAACCACTAGCACAGATACGCAGTATTTT. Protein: CASSVTTTSTDTQYF.

CDR3 in DNA: TGTGCCAGCAGTGAAGTGGCAGGGGGGTGGGAGTACTTC. Its protein product is CASSEVAGGWEYF. The rearrangement joins TRBV6-1 to TRBJ2-4; D might be TRBD1 (7 bases). The germline CDR1 and CDR2 sequences are MNHNS and SASEGT. V was clipped by 1 base and J by 14 bases, with 15 bases between them. This CDR3 region has 13 residues.

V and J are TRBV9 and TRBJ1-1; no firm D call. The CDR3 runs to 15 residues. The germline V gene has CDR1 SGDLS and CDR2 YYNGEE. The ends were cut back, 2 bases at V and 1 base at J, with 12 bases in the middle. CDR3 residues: CASSVDWSENTEAFF. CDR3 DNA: TGTGCCAGCAGCGTTGATTGGAGCGAGAACACTGAAGCTTTCTTT.

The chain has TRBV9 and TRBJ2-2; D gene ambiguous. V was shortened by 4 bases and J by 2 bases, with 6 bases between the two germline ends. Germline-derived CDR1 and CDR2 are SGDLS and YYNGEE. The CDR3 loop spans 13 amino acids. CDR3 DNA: TGTGCCAGCAGCAGAACTAACACCGGGGAGCTGTTTTTT. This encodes CASSRTNTGELFF.

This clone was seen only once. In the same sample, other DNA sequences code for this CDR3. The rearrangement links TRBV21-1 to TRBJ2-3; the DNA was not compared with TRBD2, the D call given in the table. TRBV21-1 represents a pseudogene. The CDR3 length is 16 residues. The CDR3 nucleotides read TGTGCCAGCAGCAAAGCGCGGCTAGCGGGGGCAGATACGCAGTATTTT. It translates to CASSKARLAGADTQYF.

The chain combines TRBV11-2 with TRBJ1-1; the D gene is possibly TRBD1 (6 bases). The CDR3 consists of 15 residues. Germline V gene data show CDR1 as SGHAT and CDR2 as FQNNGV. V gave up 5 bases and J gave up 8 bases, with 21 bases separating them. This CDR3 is CASSPGKGVGPEAFF. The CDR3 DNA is TGTGCCAGCAGCCCGGGGAAGGGGGTTGGCCCCGAAGCTTTCTTT.

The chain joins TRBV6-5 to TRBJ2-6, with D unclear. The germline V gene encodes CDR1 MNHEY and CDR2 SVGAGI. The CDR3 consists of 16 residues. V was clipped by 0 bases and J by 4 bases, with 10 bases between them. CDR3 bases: TGTGCCAGCAGTTACTCCAGGCCAGCCGGGGCCAACGTCCTGACTTTC. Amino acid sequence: CASSYSRPAGANVLTF.

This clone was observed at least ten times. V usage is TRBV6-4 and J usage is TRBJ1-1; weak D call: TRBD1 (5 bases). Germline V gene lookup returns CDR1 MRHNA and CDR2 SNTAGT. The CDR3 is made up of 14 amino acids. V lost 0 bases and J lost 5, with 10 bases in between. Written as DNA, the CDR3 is TGTGCCAGCAGTGACTCAGGGGAGCGGACTGAAGCTTTCTTT. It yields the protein CASSDSGERTEAFF.

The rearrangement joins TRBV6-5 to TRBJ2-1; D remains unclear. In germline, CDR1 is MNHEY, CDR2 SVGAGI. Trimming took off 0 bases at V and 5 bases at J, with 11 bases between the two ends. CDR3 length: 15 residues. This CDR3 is CASSYSLAGHNEQFF. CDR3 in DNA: TGTGCCAGCAGTTACTCATTGGCAGGCCACAATGAGCAGTTCTTC.

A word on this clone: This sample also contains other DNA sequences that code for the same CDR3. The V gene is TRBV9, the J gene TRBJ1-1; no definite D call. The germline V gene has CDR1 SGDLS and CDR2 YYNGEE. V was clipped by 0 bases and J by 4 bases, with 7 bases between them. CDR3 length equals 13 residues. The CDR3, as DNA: TGTGCCAGCAGCGTAGGGCGGGGCACTGAAGCTTTCTTT. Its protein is CASSVGRGTEAFF.

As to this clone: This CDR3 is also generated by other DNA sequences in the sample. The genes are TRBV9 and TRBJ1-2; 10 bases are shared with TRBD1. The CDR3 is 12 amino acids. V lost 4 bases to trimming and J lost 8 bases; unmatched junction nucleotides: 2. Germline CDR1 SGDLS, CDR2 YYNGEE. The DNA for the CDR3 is TGTGCCAGCAGCAGGACAGGGGGAGGCTACACCTTC. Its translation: CASSRTGGGYTF.

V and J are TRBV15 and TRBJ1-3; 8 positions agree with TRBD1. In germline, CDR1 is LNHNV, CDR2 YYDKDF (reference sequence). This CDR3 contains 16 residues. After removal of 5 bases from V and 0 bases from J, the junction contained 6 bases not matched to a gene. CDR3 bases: TGTGCCACCAGCTCGGGACAGGCGTTCTCTGGAAACACCATATATTTT. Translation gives CATSSGQAFSGNTIYF.

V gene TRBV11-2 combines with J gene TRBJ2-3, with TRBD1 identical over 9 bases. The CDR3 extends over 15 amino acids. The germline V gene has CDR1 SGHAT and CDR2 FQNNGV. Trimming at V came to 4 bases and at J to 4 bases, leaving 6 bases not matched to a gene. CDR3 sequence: CASSSYRGPADTQYF. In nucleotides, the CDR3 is TGTGCCAGCAGCTCCTACAGGGGGCCGGCAGATACGCAGTATTTT.

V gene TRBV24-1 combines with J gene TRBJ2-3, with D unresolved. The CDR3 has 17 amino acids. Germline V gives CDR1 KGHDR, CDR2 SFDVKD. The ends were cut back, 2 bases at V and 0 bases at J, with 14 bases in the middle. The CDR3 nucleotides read TGTGCCACCAGTGATTCCTACGCGGAGATTAGCACAGATACGCAGTATTTT. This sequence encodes CATSDSYAEISTDTQYF.

This CDR3 reads CASSLAAGNTIYF. The CDR3 nucleotides read TGTGCCAGCAGCTTAGCCGCTGGAAACACCATATATTTT. The V call is TRBV7-2, the J call TRBJ1-3; no definite D call. Germline V gene sequence: CDR1 SGHTA, CDR2 FQGNSA. This CDR3 is 13 amino acids long. Trimming removed 0 bases from V and 2 bases from J, with 2 bases in between.

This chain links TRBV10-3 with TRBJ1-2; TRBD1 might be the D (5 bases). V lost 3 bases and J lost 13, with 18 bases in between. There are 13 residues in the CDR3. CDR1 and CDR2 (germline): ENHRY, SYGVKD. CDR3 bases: TGTGCCATCAGTGAAACTACAGGACCTGACTGCACCTTC. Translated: CAISETTGPDCTF.

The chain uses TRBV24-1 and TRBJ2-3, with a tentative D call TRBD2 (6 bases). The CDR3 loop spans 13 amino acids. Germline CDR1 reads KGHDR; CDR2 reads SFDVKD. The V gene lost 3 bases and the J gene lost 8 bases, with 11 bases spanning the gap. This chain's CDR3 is CATSDRLGGTQYF. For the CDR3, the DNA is TGTGCCACCAGTGATAGACTAGGAGGTACGCAGTATTTT.

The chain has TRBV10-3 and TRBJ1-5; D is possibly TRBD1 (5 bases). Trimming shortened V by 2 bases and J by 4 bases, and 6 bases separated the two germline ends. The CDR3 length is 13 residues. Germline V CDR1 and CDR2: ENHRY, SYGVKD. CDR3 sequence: CAISEGGNQPQHF. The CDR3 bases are TGTGCCATCAGTGAGGGGGGAAATCAGCCCCAGCATTTT.

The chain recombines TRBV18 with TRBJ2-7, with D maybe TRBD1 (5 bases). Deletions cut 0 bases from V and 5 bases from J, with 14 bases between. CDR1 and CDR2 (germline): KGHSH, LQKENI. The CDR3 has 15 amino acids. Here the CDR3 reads CASSPPSGLKDEQYF. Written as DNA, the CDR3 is TGTGCCAGCTCACCACCGTCAGGGCTAAAGGACGAGCAGTACTTC.

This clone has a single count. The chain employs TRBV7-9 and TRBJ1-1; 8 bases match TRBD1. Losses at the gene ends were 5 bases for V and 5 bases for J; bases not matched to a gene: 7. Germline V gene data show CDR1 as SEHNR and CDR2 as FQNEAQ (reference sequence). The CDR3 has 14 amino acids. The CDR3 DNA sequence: TGTGCCAGCAGCCCCGGACAGGGCGGGACTGAAGCTTTCTTT. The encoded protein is CASSPGQGGTEAFF.

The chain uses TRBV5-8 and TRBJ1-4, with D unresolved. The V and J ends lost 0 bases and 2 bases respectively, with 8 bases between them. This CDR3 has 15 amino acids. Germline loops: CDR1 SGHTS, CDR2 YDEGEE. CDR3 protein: CASSLVGLTNEKLFF. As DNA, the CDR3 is TGTGCCAGCAGCTTGGTCGGACTGACTAATGAAAAACTGTTTTTT.